This TCR beta chain was identified in a study of cytomegalovirus exposure and HLA in healthy donors. Points from the study as a whole: In a later analysis, DRB1 alleles had the most associated TCRs; HLA-C alleles the fewest.

Note on this clone: Its antigen remains unidentified.

The PCR contained 60 Vbeta and 13 Jbeta primers. Using immunoSEQ multiplex PCR, the repertoire was profiled, and TCRdb retains in-frame clones only, with some absent. The table has about 160,000 clones, roughly 80% seen once; the top ten hold more than 0.85%. With 8 bases clipped from V and 6 bases from J, the junction kept 9 bases outside the gene matches. Germline CDR1 is ENHRY and CDR2 is SYGVKD. The CDR3 consists of 14 residues. The V gene is TRBV10-3, the J gene TRBJ2-7; 11 nucleotides line up with TRBD1. Sequences were obtained from PBMCs. The sequence was obtained from a man in his thirties or forties in good health and CMV-seronegative. The CDR3 spells CAIGTGGFFSEQYF. The CDR3 region has the DNA TGTGCCATCGGGACAGGGGGTTTTTTTAGCGAGCAGTACTTC.